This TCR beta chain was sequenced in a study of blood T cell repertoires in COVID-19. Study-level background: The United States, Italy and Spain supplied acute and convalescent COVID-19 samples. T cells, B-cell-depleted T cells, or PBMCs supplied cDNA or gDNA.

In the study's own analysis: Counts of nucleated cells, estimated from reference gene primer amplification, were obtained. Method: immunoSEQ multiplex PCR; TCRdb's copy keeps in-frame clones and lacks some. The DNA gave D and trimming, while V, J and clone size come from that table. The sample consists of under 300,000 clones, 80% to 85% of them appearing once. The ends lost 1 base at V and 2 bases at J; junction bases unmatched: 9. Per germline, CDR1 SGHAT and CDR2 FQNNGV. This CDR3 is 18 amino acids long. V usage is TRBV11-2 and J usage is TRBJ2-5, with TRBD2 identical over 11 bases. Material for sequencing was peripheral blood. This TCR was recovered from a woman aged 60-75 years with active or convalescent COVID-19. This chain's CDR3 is CASSLVLRVAGGQETQYF. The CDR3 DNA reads TGTGCCAGCAGCTTAGTTTTGCGGGTAGCGGGGGGGCAAGAGACCCAGTACTTC.